The 27 T cell receptor beta chains presented below share a single source sample, sequenced in a study of cytomegalovirus exposure and HLA in healthy donors. PCR was performed using 60 Vbeta and 13 Jbeta primers. The protocol was immunoSEQ multiplex PCR, while the TCRdb copy is restricted to in-frame clones and leaves out a portion. This sample has about 37,000 clones, with around 70% found just once. The material sequenced was PBMCs. These receptors all come from a young man in good health and CMV-seronegative.

J is TRBJ2-2 and V is TRBV6-5; TRBD2 might be the D (5 bases). V lost 7 bases and J lost 4, with 7 bases in between. CDR3 length: 12 amino acids. Germline V lookup: CDR1 MNHEY, CDR2 SVGAGI. The DNA for the CDR3 is TGTGCCAGCAAAGGAGGCACCGGGGAGCTGTTTTTT. It codes for CASKGGTGELFF.

The CDR3 bases are TGTGCCAGCAGAAGGCCCGGGACAGGGGGCCACGAGCAGTACTTC. Encoded protein: CASRRPGTGGHEQYF. The genes are TRBV11-2 and TRBJ2-7; 12 bases agree with TRBD1. J was trimmed by 5 bases and V by 6 bases; bases with no gene match: 8. Germline CDR1 SGHAT, CDR2 FQNNGV. This CDR3 is built from 15 residues.

The CDR3 sequence is CSDGLAGGPYNEQFF. CDR3 DNA sequence: TGCAGCGATGGACTAGCGGGGGGCCCCTACAATGAGCAGTTCTTC. This sequence joins TRBV29-1 and TRBJ2-1; TRBD2 matches 14 bases. This CDR3 is 15 amino acids long. The V and J ends lost 7 bases and 2 bases, in that order; junction bases with no gene match: 4. The V gene's germline CDR1 is SQVTM and CDR2 ANQGSEA.

This rearrangement joins TRBV15 to TRBJ1-1; 7 nucleotides line up with TRBD1. Germline assignment: CDR1 LNHNV and CDR2 YYDKDF (reference sequence). V lost 1 base to trimming and J lost 9 bases; unmatched junction nucleotides: 5. This CDR3 has 13 residues. The CDR3 coding sequence is TGTGCCACCAGCAGAGCCCCGGGACAGCAAGCTTTCTTT. Translating it yields CATSRAPGQQAFF.

This clone was found a few times. The rearrangement uses TRBV2 and TRBJ2-2; D possibly corresponds to TRBD1 (6 bases). Germline V gene lookup returns CDR1 SNHLY and CDR2 FYNNEI. The CDR3 sequence is 17 residues long. With 4 bases removed from V and 0 bases from J, the gap between germline ends came to 15 bases. This CDR3 is CASSGVPGHTNTGELFF. CDR3 sequence (DNA): TGTGCCAGCAGTGGGGTACCGGGACACACGAACACCGGGGAGCTGTTTTTT.

The chain links TRBV6-4 to TRBJ2-3, with 11 bases fitting TRBD2. Germline V gene data show CDR1 as MRHNA and CDR2 as SNTAGT. With V trimmed by 5 bases and J by 3 bases, 1 base remained unmatched. The CDR3 has 14 amino acids. Written as DNA, the CDR3 is TGTGCCAGCAGTCTAGCGGGGGGAACAGATACGCAGTATTTT. This translates into CASSLAGGTDTQYF.

The gene calls are TRBV4-1 and TRBJ1-6; 11 positions agree with TRBD1. Germline values: CDR1 MGHRA, CDR2 YSYEKL. The CDR3 consists of 17 residues. With V trimmed by 0 bases and J by 7 bases, 5 bases remained unmatched. The CDR3 region is CASSQDGTGGRNSPLHF. The CDR3 DNA sequence: TGCGCCAGCAGCCAAGATGGGACAGGGGGAAGAAATTCACCCCTCCACTTT.

In its sample, this clone was seen a few times. The CDR3 is CASSILTVVNSPLHF. In DNA, the CDR3 is TGTGCCAGCAGCATCCTGACAGTAGTTAATTCACCCCTCCACTTT. This chain connects TRBV21-1 to TRBJ1-6; the D call of TRBD1 is as the table states it, not checked on the DNA. TRBV21-1 has pseudogene status. The CDR3 totals 15 residues.

This chain joins TRBV5-1 and TRBJ2-5, with TRBD1 matching 8 bases. Trimming cost V 0 bases and J 5 bases; bases outside gene matches: 12. The CDR3 is 17 amino acids. Looked up from germline, CDR1 is SGHRS and CDR2 is YFSETQ. This CDR3 reads CASSLGQDRVSRETQYF. As DNA, the CDR3 is TGCGCCAGCAGCTTGGGACAGGACAGGGTTAGCAGGGAGACCCAGTACTTC.

J is TRBJ2-7 and V is TRBV4-2; D possibly corresponds to TRBD2 (6 bases). Per germline, CDR1 LGHNA and CDR2 YNFKEQ. The V end lost 1 base, the J end lost 2 bases, and 15 bases lay between the germline ends. The CDR3 runs 16 residues. The CDR3 DNA sequence: TGTGCCAGCAGCCAAGCCGGGGGAGCGCTTGCCTACGAGCAGTACTTC. Its translation: CASSQAGGALAYEQYF.

By sample share, this clone is large. The genes are TRBV4-2 and TRBJ2-1, with TRBD1 matching 11 bases. CDR1 and CDR2 from the germline V gene are LGHNA and YNFKEQ. CDR3 length: 17 residues. V trimming: 3 bases; J trimming: 8 bases; junction bases outside the gene matches: 12. CDR3 DNA: TGTGCCAGCAGCCATGAGCCCGGGACAGGGGGATCCCATGAGCAGTTCTTC. It is translated as CASSHEPGTGGSHEQFF.

The chain is built from TRBV28 and TRBJ1-5; possible D gene TRBD1, 6 bases. V gave up 5 bases and J gave up 3 bases, with 17 bases separating them. The V gene's germline CDR1 is MDHEN and CDR2 SYDVKM. The CDR3 has 16 amino acids. The CDR3 DNA reads as TGTGCCAGCAGTCCGTTGACCGGGGACATCAATCAGCCCCAGCATTTT. Its translation is CASSPLTGDINQPQHF.

This clone was detected once. CDR3 sequence reads: CASSLTGYEQYF. DNA for the CDR3: TGTGCCAGCAGCTTAACAGGGTACGAGCAGTACTTC. The genes are TRBV7-2 and TRBJ2-7; D might be TRBD1 (6 bases). The CDR3 runs 12 residues. CDR1 SGHTA and CDR2 FQGNSA come from the germline V gene. With 2 bases removed from V and 4 bases from J, the gap between germline ends came to 6 bases.

The V and J genes are TRBV11-2 and TRBJ2-5; 8 bases map to TRBD1. The CDR3 consists of 14 residues. Germline V gene lookup returns CDR1 SGHAT and CDR2 FQNNGV. The ends lost 0 bases at V and 5 bases at J; junction bases unmatched: 2. CDR3 in amino acids: CASSLDRGRETQYF. DNA of the CDR3: TGTGCCAGCAGCTTAGACAGGGGGCGGGAGACCCAGTACTTC.

The chain employs TRBV2 and TRBJ2-7; D remains ambiguous. This CDR3 is built from 15 residues. Trimming left V 7 bases short and J 8 bases short, with 24 bases between. CDR1 and CDR2 (germline): SNHLY, FYNNEI. Written as DNA, the CDR3 is TGTGCCAGCACCCCGAGCTCCCCCCAGGAACTCCAGCAGTACTTC. Translated: CASTPSSPQELQQYF. The full variable domain, its missing parts supplied by reference TRBV2 and TRBJ2-7, is EPEVTQTPSHQVTQMGQEVILRCVPISNHLYFYWYRQILGQKVEFLVSFYNNEISEKSEIFDDQFSVERPDGSNFTLKIRSTKLEDSAMYFCASTPSSPQELQQYFGPGTRLTVT.

By share of the sample, this clone is medium-sized. The rearrangement links TRBV2 to TRBJ2-7; no reliable D call. The V and J ends lost 4 bases and 2 bases respectively, with 9 bases between them. The CDR3 is 13 amino acids. Germline V lookup: CDR1 SNHLY, CDR2 FYNNEI. The CDR3 loop reads CASSAGQAYEQYF. CDR3 DNA sequence: TGTGCCAGCAGTGCAGGTCAGGCCTACGAGCAGTACTTC.

The V gene is TRBV5-6, the J gene TRBJ1-2; possible D gene TRBD1, 6 bases. Trimming took 0 bases from V and 8 from J, leaving 20 bases between them. CDR1 is SGHDT, CDR2 YYEEEE, per germline. The CDR3 extends over 16 amino acids. For the CDR3, the DNA is TGTGCCAGCAGCTTGGAGGGACACTATGCCCTTGGGGGCTACACCTTC. Protein product: CASSLEGHYALGGYTF.

The sample holds a few counts of this clone. V is TRBV19 and J is TRBJ1-4; TRBD1 is a possible D gene (6 bases). Germline CDR1 reads LNHDA; CDR2 reads SQIVND (reference sequence). The ends were cut back, 7 bases at V and 10 bases at J, with 16 bases in the middle. The CDR3 consists of 13 residues. The DNA of the CDR3 is TGTGCCAGTATGTACAGGGAGACCGGAAAACTGTTTTTT. Encoded protein: CASMYRETGKLFF.

The CDR3: CASSSGTSRETQYF. The DNA of the CDR3 is TGTGCCAGCAGCTCTGGGACTAGCCGGGAGACCCAGTACTTC. The rearrangement links TRBV7-8 to TRBJ2-5, with TRBD2 matching 9 bases. The germline V gene has CDR1 SGHVS and CDR2 FQNEAQ. This CDR3 spans 14 amino acids. Losses at the gene ends were 4 bases for V and 5 bases for J; bases not matched to a gene: 5. Together with reference TRBV7-8 and TRBJ2-5, the CDR3 gives the full variable domain: GAGVSQSPRYKVAKRGQDVALRCDPISGHVSLFWYQQALGQGPEFLTYFQNEAQLDKSGLPSDRFFAERPEGSVSTLKIQRTQQEDSAVYLCASSSGTSRETQYFGPGTRLLVL.

The chain couples TRBV30 to TRBJ1-5; 11 nucleotides agree with TRBD1. Germline V gives CDR1 GTSNPN, CDR2 SVGIG (reference sequence). The CDR3 has 17 residues. Trimming took 0 bases from V and 6 from J; bases not matched to a gene: 10. The CDR3 DNA sequence: TGTGCCTGGAGTGTACTGGGACAGGGGGGCTCGGGTCAGCCCCAGCATTTT. Protein: CAWSVLGQGGSGQPQHF. Full variable domain (outside the CDR3, taken from reference TRBV30 and TRBJ1-5): SQTIHQWPATLVQPVGSPLSLECTVEGTSNPNLYWYRQAAGRGLQLLFYSVGIGQISSEVPQNLSASRPQDRQFILSSKKLLLSDSGFYLCAWSVLGQGGSGQPQHFGDGTRLSIL.

The gene calls are TRBV6-5 and TRBJ2-7; D remains ambiguous. The CDR3 is 15 residues long. Germline assignment: CDR1 MNHEY and CDR2 SVGAGI. V dropped 0 bases and J dropped 2 bases, with 11 bases sitting between them. The CDR3 nucleotides are TGTGCCAGCAGTTACTCGCTGGATGGGCCCTACGAGCAGTACTTC. Its translation: CASSYSLDGPYEQYF.

This clone appeared a few times. The V and J genes are TRBV5-1 and TRBJ1-4; TRBD1 is a possible D gene (6 bases). CDR1 and CDR2 (germline): SGHRS, YFSETQ. Deletions cut 4 bases from V and 8 bases from J, with 18 bases between. CDR3 size: 15 residues. CDR3 protein: CASSPGQGIAEKLFF. In DNA form, the CDR3 reads TGCGCCAGCAGCCCAGGGCAGGGGATCGCCGAAAAACTGTTTTTT.

The V and J genes are TRBV6-6 and TRBJ2-5; TRBD2 agrees at 9 bases. Germline V gives CDR1 MNHNY, CDR2 SVGAGI (reference sequence). V trimming: 4 bases; J trimming: 1 base; junction bases outside the gene matches: 4. This CDR3 spans 15 amino acids. CDR3 nucleotide sequence: TGTGCCAGCAGTTCACCTAGCGGGACCCAAGAGACCCAGTACTTC. Its protein product is CASSSPSGTQETQYF.

V and J are TRBV7-9 and TRBJ2-3; 10 bases match TRBD1. Germline-derived CDR1 and CDR2 are SEHNR and FQNEAQ (reference sequence). CDR3 size: 16 residues. V lost 4 bases to trimming and J lost 1 base; unmatched junction nucleotides: 5. This CDR3 is CASSSSGTGGTDTQYF. CDR3 sequence (DNA): TGTGCCAGCAGCTCTTCCGGGACAGGGGGCACAGATACGCAGTATTTT.

The chain employs TRBV4-2 and TRBJ1-2, with a possible D match to TRBD1 (6 bases). V shed 2 bases and J shed 0 bases, with 13 bases lying between them. Germline assignment: CDR1 LGHNA and CDR2 YNFKEQ. This CDR3 contains 16 residues. The DNA of the CDR3 is TGTGCCAGCAGCCAACCGGGACAATTCACTAACTATGGCTACACCTTC. Its translation: CASSQPGQFTNYGYTF.

The chain's CDR3 is CASSRTGISYNSPLHF. DNA for the CDR3: TGTGCCAGTAGTCGGACAGGAATCTCCTATAATTCACCCCTCCACTTT. V gene TRBV19 combines with J gene TRBJ1-6, with 7 bases aligning to TRBD1. CDR3 length: 16 residues. Germline CDR1 reads LNHDA; CDR2 reads SQIVND (reference sequence). Germline trimming cut 5 bases from V and 0 bases from J; bases unmatched to any gene: 4.

The rearrangement links TRBV29-1 to TRBJ1-2; 10 nucleotides agree with TRBD1. V was clipped by 6 bases and J by 5 bases; unmatched bases: 6. Germline V gives CDR1 SQVTM, CDR2 ANQGSEA. The CDR3 totals 13 residues. The CDR3 sequence is CSVPGTGDYGYTF. DNA for the CDR3: TGCAGCGTGCCCGGGACAGGGGATTATGGCTACACCTTC.